These 8 T cell receptor beta chains were all obtained from the same sample, sequenced in a study of T cell responses to AZD1222 COVID-19 vaccine. The assay was immunoSEQ multiplex PCR, and TCRdb's table has in-frame clones only and misses some. The table records 45,000 or so clones, about 90% of them present only once. The sample here was peripheral blood, taken 28 days after the second AZD1222 dose. The source of these receptors is an adult who received the AZD1222 COVID-19 vaccine.

CDR3 sequence (DNA): TGTGCCAGCAGTTTCTCGGATGCCTACGAGCAGTACTTC. Translating it yields CASSFSDAYEQYF. The chain is built from TRBV27 and TRBJ2-7; unclear D gene. The length of the CDR3 is 13 residues. Trimming left V 3 bases short and J 2 bases short, with 8 bases between. CDR1 is MNHEY and CDR2 is SMNVEV in the germline V gene (reference sequence).

V gene TRBV24-1 combines with J gene TRBJ1-2; no reliable D call. The CDR3 runs to 13 residues. Germline CDR1 is KGHDR and CDR2 is SFDVKD. The ends were cut back, 4 bases at V and 8 bases at J, with 13 bases in the middle. The DNA of the CDR3 is TGTGCCACCAGTGACAGAAGATCCCTCGGCTACACCTTC. Its translation is CATSDRRSLGYTF.

The chain uses TRBV29-1 and TRBJ2-1, with 8 nucleotides matching TRBD2. Per the germline V gene, CDR1 is SQVTM and CDR2 is ANQGSEA. V was clipped by 6 bases and J by 6 bases; unmatched bases: 10. This CDR3 is built from 14 residues. In DNA form, the CDR3 reads TGCAGCGTGCCCCGAGCGGGAGCGACCAATGAGCAGTTCTTC. It specifies CSVPRAGATNEQFF.

This chain links TRBV5-1 with TRBJ2-1, with TRBD1 identical over 7 bases. This CDR3 is 15 amino acids long. Germline assignment: CDR1 SGHRS and CDR2 YFSETQ. V lost 0 bases to trimming and J lost 4 bases; unmatched junction nucleotides: 4. CDR3 loop: CASSLAGTEYNEQFF. The CDR3, as DNA: TGCGCCAGCAGCTTGGCCGGGACAGAATACAATGAGCAGTTCTTC.

The chain's CDR3 is CASSVDVAEYSNQPQHF. The DNA of the CDR3 is TGTGCCAGCAGTGTGGATGTGGCCGAATATAGCAATCAGCCCCAGCATTTT. The V and J genes are TRBV2 and TRBJ1-5, with D uncertain. Per the germline V gene, CDR1 is SNHLY and CDR2 is FYNNEI. This CDR3 has 17 residues. The germline V and J ends were trimmed by 4 bases and 0 bases, with 16 bases remaining between them.

V and J are TRBV2 and TRBJ1-5; D may be TRBD1 (5 bases). The V gene's germline CDR1 is SNHLY and CDR2 FYNNEI. The V and J ends lost 7 bases and 3 bases respectively, with 16 bases between them. The CDR3 loop spans 15 amino acids. The DNA of the CDR3 is TGTGCCAGCACCCCGATCGACAGACACAATCAGCCCCAGCATTTT. It encodes CASTPIDRHNQPQHF.

CDR3 residues: CASSLDTALSYNEQFF. The CDR3, as DNA: TGTGCCAGCAGCTTGGATACAGCCTTATCCTACAATGAGCAGTTCTTC. V gene TRBV5-6 combines with J gene TRBJ2-1; D not resolved. Germline CDR1 SGHDT, CDR2 YYEEEE. This CDR3 has 16 residues. V was pared by 0 bases and J by 1 base, with 11 bases between.

This clone was seen only once. V gene TRBV7-9 combines with J gene TRBJ1-3; 11 bases match TRBD1. With V trimmed by 5 bases and J by 8 bases, 5 bases remained unmatched. The CDR3 loop spans 14 amino acids. Germline lookup yields CDR1 SEHNR and CDR2 FQNEAQ (reference sequence). The CDR3, as DNA: TGTGCCAGCAGCCCAGGACAGGGGGCTTACACCATATATTTT. It encodes CASSPGQGAYTIYF.